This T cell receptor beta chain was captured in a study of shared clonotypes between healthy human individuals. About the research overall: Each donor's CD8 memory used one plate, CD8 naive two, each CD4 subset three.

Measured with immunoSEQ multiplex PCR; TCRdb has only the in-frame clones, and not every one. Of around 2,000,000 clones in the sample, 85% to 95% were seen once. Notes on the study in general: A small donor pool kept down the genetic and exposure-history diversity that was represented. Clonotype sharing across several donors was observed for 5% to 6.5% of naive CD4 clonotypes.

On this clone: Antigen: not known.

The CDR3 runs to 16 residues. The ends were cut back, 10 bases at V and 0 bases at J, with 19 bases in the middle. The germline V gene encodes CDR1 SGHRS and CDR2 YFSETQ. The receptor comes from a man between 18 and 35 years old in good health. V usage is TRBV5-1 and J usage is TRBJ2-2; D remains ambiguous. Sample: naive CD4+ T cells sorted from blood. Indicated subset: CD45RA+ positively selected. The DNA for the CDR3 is TGCGCCTCGCAGTCCGTGGGCACGTCGAACACCGGGGAGCTGTTTTTT. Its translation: CASQSVGTSNTGELFF.